This T cell receptor beta chain was captured in a study of patients and donors after allogeneic stem cell transplantation. MiXCR, run by TCRdb on the RT-PCR reads, gives a single entry per CDR3 protein. The data hold 90,000 to 120,000 distinct CDR3 sequences, with approximately 35% observed a single time. V was trimmed by 2 bases and J by 14 bases, leaving 15 bases between them. Germline V gene lookup returns CDR1 SGHVS and CDR2 FQNEAQ. The CDR3 covers 13 residues. The receptor's source is a human donor who was either an allogeneic HSCT recipient or a stem cell or donor lymphocyte infusion donor (not recorded which). It is not recorded whose cells these are; they may come from a transplant donor. J is TRBJ2-2 and V is TRBV7-8; D is uncertain. Sequenced sample: blood, either unsorted or a sorted T cell fraction (not recorded which). The DNA of the CDR3 is TGTGCCAGCAGCTTAAGGGTCCTTGTCCCCCTGTTTTTT. It codes for CASSLRVLVPLFF.